Listed here is a single T cell receptor (beta chain). Its specificity is not known. The germline CDR1 and CDR2 sequences are KGHSH and LQKENI. V shed 3 bases and J shed 1 base, with 8 bases lying between them. This CDR3 is built from 14 residues. Every patient relapsed after autologous stem cell transplantation, and brentuximab vedotin exposure varied. The data belong to a study of PD-1 blockade in classical Hodgkin lymphoma. For the study at large: Intravenous infusions of nivolumab 3 mg/kg reached patients every 2 weeks.

Findings and limits, study-wide: Patients newly diagnosed and complete responders had comparable baseline diversity. Reported baseline diversity: healthy donors highest, relapsed/refractory patients lowest.

Sequenced by immunoSEQ multiplex PCR; TCRdb stores in-frame clones only, minus some. The data contain tens of thousands of clones, roughly nine tenths of them singletons. The genes are TRBV18 and TRBJ2-3, with D hard to call. This sequence originates from a human donor with classical Hodgkin lymphoma. The sample here was peripheral blood mononuclear cells (PBMCs), taken at baseline. CDR3 bases: TGTGCCAGCTCACCTCAAAGGCGCACAGATACGCAGTATTTT. This sequence encodes CASSPQRRTDTQYF.